Below, 28 T cell receptor beta chains from the same sample are listed, as sequenced in a study of blood T cell repertoires in COVID-19. Method: immunoSEQ multiplex PCR; TCRdb's copy keeps in-frame clones and lacks some. Of about 250,000 clones in the sample, around 88% are singletons; the top ten hold over 5.5%. The sequencing input was peripheral blood. These receptors all stem from a woman aged 80 or over with COVID-19, enrolled during active disease.

V gene TRBV7-9 combines with J gene TRBJ2-7; 7 bases are a match to TRBD1. CDR3 length: 15 amino acids. Germline CDR1 SEHNR, CDR2 FQNEAQ (reference sequence). V was clipped by 1 base and J by 2 bases; unmatched bases: 5. This CDR3 reads CASSLGQGGTYEQYF. CDR3 DNA sequence: TGTGCCAGCAGCTTAGGACAGGGTGGGACCTACGAGCAGTACTTC.

The chain joins TRBV19 to TRBJ1-1; maybe TRBD1 (5 bases). Trimming shortened V by 7 bases and J by 4 bases, and 13 bases separated the two germline ends. Looked up from germline, CDR1 is LNHDA and CDR2 is SQIVND (reference sequence). CDR3 length equals 13 residues. DNA for the CDR3: TGTGCCAGTACTCGGGGGGTAGGCACTGAAGCTTTCTTT. Translated: CASTRGVGTEAFF.

This clone was seen a few times. The V and J genes are TRBV28 and TRBJ1-3, with a weak D call TRBD1 (6 bases). From germline, CDR1 is MDHEN and CDR2 SYDVKM. CDR3 size: 17 residues. Trimming removed 4 bases from V and 4 bases from J, with 20 bases in between. The CDR3 reads CASSSASGGLVGNTIYF. CDR3 DNA sequence: TGTGCCAGCAGTTCAGCGAGCGGGGGGCTCGTAGGAAACACCATATATTTT.

This chain uses TRBV20-1 with TRBJ2-7, with TRBD2 matching over 7 bases. The ends lost 3 bases at V and 6 bases at J; junction bases unmatched: 11. Per the germline V gene, CDR1 is DFQATT and CDR2 is SNEGSKA (reference sequence). CDR3 length: 14 residues. CDR3 residues: CSASASRTSGEQYV. The CDR3 DNA sequence: TGCAGTGCTAGTGCGAGCAGGACTAGTGGCGAGCAGTACGTC.

The chain recombines TRBV11-3 with TRBJ2-3; 7 nucleotides agree with TRBD2. The length of the CDR3 is 14 residues. V shed 1 base, J shed 4 bases, and the junction held 2 bases outside the gene matches. Germline values: CDR1 SGHNT, CDR2 YENEEA. CDR3: CASSLGLAPDTQYF. The CDR3 coding sequence is TGTGCCAGCAGCTTAGGACTAGCACCAGATACGCAGTATTTT.

This clone has just one count. The chain couples TRBV15 to TRBJ2-5, with D perhaps matching TRBD1 (5 bases). The CDR3 runs to 14 residues. Germline V gene sequence: CDR1 LNHNV, CDR2 YYDKDF (reference sequence). V was clipped by 2 bases and J by 2 bases, with 9 bases between them. CDR3 DNA sequence: TGTGCCACCAGCAGACAGGGTATACAAGAGACCCAGTACTTC. It yields the protein CATSRQGIQETQYF.

This clone has more than one count but fewer than ten. V and J are TRBV6-5 and TRBJ2-5, with TRBD1 matching 7 bases. CDR1 is MNHEY and CDR2 is SVGAGI in the germline V gene. The CDR3 totals 14 residues. The V and J ends lost 8 bases and 1 base, in that order; junction bases with no gene match: 7. The CDR3 loop reads CASQPRGLQETQYF. The CDR3 DNA follows: TGTGCCAGCCAACCGAGGGGGCTCCAAGAGACCCAGTACTTC.

J is TRBJ2-5 and V is TRBV2; 7 nucleotides agree with TRBD1. The CDR3 consists of 14 residues. Losses at the gene ends were 4 bases for V and 3 bases for J; bases not matched to a gene: 5. Germline CDR1 is SNHLY and CDR2 is FYNNEI. The CDR3 loop reads CASSVRQGEETQYF. DNA of the CDR3: TGTGCCAGCAGTGTACGGCAGGGGGAAGAGACCCAGTACTTC. Full variable domain (missing parts from reference TRBV2 and TRBJ2-5): EPEVTQTPSHQVTQMGQEVILRCVPISNHLYFYWYRQILGQKVEFLVSFYNNEISEKSEIFDDQFSVERPDGSNFTLKIRSTKLEDSAMYFCASSVRQGEETQYFGPGTRLLVL.

This chain links TRBV29-1 with TRBJ2-5, with TRBD2 matching 15 bases. This CDR3 is built from 16 residues. Germline lookup yields CDR1 SQVTM and CDR2 ANQGSEA. V lost 6 bases and J lost 2; bases outside the gene matches: 7. The CDR3 region is CSVGGLAGGTQETQYF. In DNA, the CDR3 is TGCAGCGTCGGGGGACTAGCGGGGGGCACTCAAGAGACCCAGTACTTC.

The chain couples TRBV6-5 to TRBJ1-2; D may be TRBD1 (6 bases). CDR3 length: 14 amino acids. The germline CDR1 and CDR2 sequences are MNHEY and SVGAGI. The ends were cut back, 2 bases at V and 8 bases at J, with 15 bases in the middle. The CDR3 region is CASSYGLTGGGYTF. The DNA for the CDR3 is TGTGCCAGCAGTTACGGATTGACAGGAGGAGGCTACACCTTC.

This chain links TRBV29-1 with TRBJ2-3; 9 bases align to TRBD2. There are 19 residues in the CDR3. V dropped 4 bases and J dropped 2; count of bases not matched to a gene: 19. Germline V gene data show CDR1 as SQVTM and CDR2 as ANQGSEA. The CDR3 region is CSVAGLGRGGGVTTDTQYF. CDR3 bases: TGCAGCGTTGCGGGCCTTGGGCGGGGGGGCGGAGTGACCACAGATACGCAGTATTTT.

The V call is TRBV19, the J call TRBJ2-1; D not certain. V dropped 4 bases and J dropped 0 bases, with 10 bases sitting between them. The CDR3 consists of 15 residues. Germline CDR1 and CDR2: LNHDA and SQIVND (reference sequence). CDR3 in amino acids: CASSTAENSYNEQFF. CDR3 in DNA: TGTGCCAGTAGTACTGCGGAGAACTCCTACAATGAGCAGTTCTTC. The full variable domain, with the rest looked up from reference TRBV19 and TRBJ2-1, is DGGITQSPKYLFRKEGQNVTLSCEQNLNHDAMYWYRQDPGQGLRLIYYSQIVNDFQKGDIAEGYSVSREKKESFPLTVTSAQKNPTAFYLCASSTAENSYNEQFFGPGTRLTVL.

V gene TRBV12-3 or TRBV12-4 combines with J gene TRBJ1-1; D not certain. Trimming left V 3 bases short and J 5 bases short, with 7 bases between. The CDR3 is 12 residues long. CDR3 loop: CASSFGETEAFF. The CDR3 DNA reads TGTGCCAGCAGTTTTGGGGAGACTGAAGCTTTCTTT.

The genes are TRBV10-1 and TRBJ1-2, with a weak D call TRBD1 (6 bases). Trimming shortened V by 0 bases and J by 2 bases, and 10 bases separated the two germline ends. The CDR3 is made up of 15 amino acids. The germline CDR1 and CDR2 sequences are WNHNN and SYGVQD (reference sequence). The CDR3 DNA sequence: TGCGCCAGCAGTGAGTCGACAGGCCAAAACTATGGCTACACCTTC. Amino acid sequence: CASSESTGQNYGYTF.

The J gene is TRBJ1-5, the V gene TRBV7-2; TRBD1 might be the D (6 bases). Deletions cut 5 bases from V and 10 bases from J, with 15 bases between. This CDR3 has 13 residues. Germline lookup yields CDR1 SGHTA and CDR2 FQGNSA. This CDR3 is CASSPKGGVPQHF. CDR3 DNA sequence: TGTGCCAGCAGCCCAAAAGGGGGGGTTCCCCAGCATTTT.

This clone has just a few counts. J is TRBJ2-7 and V is TRBV18; 14 positions match TRBD2. V gave up 4 bases and J gave up 3 bases; unmatched junction bases: 2. CDR1 is KGHSH and CDR2 is LQKENI in the germline V gene. There are 15 residues in the CDR3. DNA of the CDR3: TGTGCCAGCTCACTGGGACTAGCGGGGGTCTACGAGCAGTACGTC. This encodes CASSLGLAGVYEQYV.

J is TRBJ2-1 and V is TRBV11-3, with TRBD2 identical over 7 bases. CDR3 length: 18 residues. The V segment lost 1 base and the J segment 1 base; nucleotides outside the gene matches: 10. The germline CDR1 and CDR2 sequences are SGHNT and YENEEA. Written as DNA, the CDR3 is TGTGCCAGCAGCTTAGCCACCCGGGGGGTCGGATCCTACAATGAGCAGTTCTTC. Encoded protein: CASSLATRGVGSYNEQFF.

The chain is built from TRBV10-3 and TRBJ2-1; 7 positions agree with TRBD2. CDR1 is ENHRY, CDR2 SYGVKD, per germline. The CDR3 contains 12 residues. Trimming at V came to 2 bases and at J to 9 bases, leaving 1 base not matched to a gene. The CDR3 region has the DNA TGTGCCATCAGTGAGGGCGGGGGTGAGCAGTTCTTC. Translating it yields CAISEGGGEQFF.

The J gene is TRBJ1-1, the V gene TRBV14; 9 nucleotides align to TRBD1. Germline values: CDR1 SGHDN, CDR2 FVKESK. V lost 4 bases, J lost 10 bases, and 7 bases stayed unmatched. The CDR3 runs 13 residues. CDR3 loop: CASSLTGGGRAFF. The CDR3 DNA sequence: TGTGCCAGCAGCCTTACAGGGGGCGGACGAGCTTTCTTT.

The genes are TRBV7-2 and TRBJ2-5, with 7 bases lining up with TRBD2. CDR3 length equals 14 residues. The germline CDR1 and CDR2 sequences are SGHTA and FQGNSA. V gave up 5 bases and J gave up 5 bases; unmatched junction bases: 8. The CDR3 here is CASSGGAGEETQYF. CDR3 DNA: TGTGCCAGCAGCGGCGGGGCGGGGGAGGAGACCCAGTACTTC.

V usage is TRBV5-1 and J usage is TRBJ1-2; TRBD1 agrees at 9 bases. The CDR3 is 16 amino acids. J lost 5 bases, V lost 0 bases, and 8 bases had no gene match. Germline V gives CDR1 SGHRS, CDR2 YFSETQ. The CDR3 bases are TGCGCCAGCAGCTTGGGGGACAGGGCAAGGTATTATGGCTACACCTTC. This codes for CASSLGDRARYYGYTF.

This clone appeared a few times. The chain carries TRBV9 and TRBJ1-3, with D uncertain. The germline V gene has CDR1 SGDLS and CDR2 YYNGEE. This CDR3 is built from 16 residues. The germline V and J ends were trimmed by 0 bases and 1 base, with 11 bases remaining between them. As DNA, the CDR3 is TGTGCCAGCAGCGTAGAACTCAGGTCATCTGGAAACACCATATATTTT. Translated, it gives CASSVELRSSGNTIYF.

The CDR3 region is CASSHRPGQGRTGELFF. CDR3 in DNA: TGTGCCAGCAGCCATAGACCGGGACAGGGACGTACCGGGGAGCTGTTTTTT. The chain employs TRBV7-9 and TRBJ2-2; 9 bases map to TRBD1. Germline V gives CDR1 SEHNR, CDR2 FQNEAQ (reference sequence). V dropped 5 bases and J dropped 5; count of bases not matched to a gene: 12. This CDR3 is built from 17 residues.

This chain joins TRBV5-1 and TRBJ2-1; 9 positions agree with TRBD1. This CDR3 contains 15 residues. Germline V CDR1 and CDR2: SGHRS, YFSETQ. V lost 8 bases and J lost 3; bases outside the gene matches: 9. The CDR3 protein is CARDFRDRDYNEQFF. The CDR3 DNA reads as TGCGCCAGAGATTTCCGGGACAGGGACTACAATGAGCAGTTCTTC.

This CDR3 is CASSGGAGTNEKLFF. The CDR3 nucleotides read TGTGCCAGCAGCGGAGGGGCAGGAACGAATGAAAAACTGTTTTTT. This rearrangement joins TRBV5-4 to TRBJ1-4; possible D gene TRBD1, 5 bases. Germline V gene data show CDR1 as SGHNT and CDR2 as YYREEE (reference sequence). V lost 4 bases and J lost 5, with 15 bases in between. There are 15 residues in the CDR3.

CDR3 sequence reads: CASSRRTGRGTGELFF. The CDR3 nucleotides read TGTGCCAGCAGTCGCAGGACAGGGCGGGGAACCGGGGAGCTGTTTTTT. This rearrangement joins TRBV7-2 to TRBJ2-2; 8 bases align to TRBD1. Germline assignment: CDR1 SGHTA and CDR2 FQGNSA. CDR3 size: 16 residues. V lost 6 bases and J lost 5; bases outside the gene matches: 11.

The gene calls are TRBV5-1 and TRBJ1-1; D is ambiguous. V lost 0 bases and J 1 base, leaving 13 bases between the germline ends. This CDR3 is built from 16 residues. CDR1 is SGHRS and CDR2 is YFSETQ in the germline V gene. DNA for the CDR3: TGCGCCAGCAGCTTGGAGGCAGGATTTCGGAACACTGAAGCTTTCTTT. Translation gives CASSLEAGFRNTEAFF.

The rearrangement uses TRBV10-3 and TRBJ2-1; 10 positions match TRBD2. Per germline, CDR1 ENHRY and CDR2 SYGVKD. The J segment lost 10 bases and the V segment lost 6 bases, leaving 6 bases of the junction unmatched. The CDR3 totals 13 residues. CDR3 amino acids: CAIRGLASEEQFF. CDR3 DNA sequence: TGTGCCATCAGGGGACTAGCGAGTGAAGAGCAGTTCTTC.